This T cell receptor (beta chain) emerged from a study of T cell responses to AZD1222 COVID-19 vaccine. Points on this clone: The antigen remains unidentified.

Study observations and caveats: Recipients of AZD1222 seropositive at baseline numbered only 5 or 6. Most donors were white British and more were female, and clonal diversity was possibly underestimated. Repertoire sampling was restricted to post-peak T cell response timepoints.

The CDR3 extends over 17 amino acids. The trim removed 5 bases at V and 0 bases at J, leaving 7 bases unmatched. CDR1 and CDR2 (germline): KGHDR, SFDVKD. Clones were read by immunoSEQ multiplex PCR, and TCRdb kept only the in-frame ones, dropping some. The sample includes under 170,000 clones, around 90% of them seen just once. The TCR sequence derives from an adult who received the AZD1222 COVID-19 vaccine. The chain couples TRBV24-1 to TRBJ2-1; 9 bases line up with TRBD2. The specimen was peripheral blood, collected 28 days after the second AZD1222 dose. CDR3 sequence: CATSGLAAASSYNEQFF. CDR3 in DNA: TGTGCCACCAGTGGACTAGCGGCTGCAAGCTCCTACAATGAGCAGTTCTTC.